This record looks at one T cell receptor (beta chain) sequence and its context. Its antigen remains unknown. The data belong to a study of T cell responses to AZD1222 COVID-19 vaccine. This CDR3 is 16 amino acids long. Looked up from germline, CDR1 is KGHDR and CDR2 is SFDVKD. The V segment lost 4 bases and the J segment 5 bases; nucleotides outside the gene matches: 10. Profiled with immunoSEQ multiplex PCR; TCRdb holds only in-frame clones, not every one. Here the sample spans fewer than 110,000 clones, 75% to 95% being singletons. Overall study results and limits: Repertoire samples came only from after the peak T cell response. Across the whole spike, CD4 TCRs peaked at regions 160-218 and 743-854. Donors, mostly white British, included more females; clonal diversity was possibly underestimated.

This chain links TRBV24-1 with TRBJ2-3; 8 bases align to TRBD2. This receptor was taken from an adult in good health. Sequencing was performed on peripheral blood, taken on day 0 of AZD1222 vaccination. The CDR3 sequence is CATSEPRGGDKDTQYF. CDR3 sequence (DNA): TGTGCCACCAGTGAGCCCCGGGGGGGGGATAAAGATACGCAGTATTTT.